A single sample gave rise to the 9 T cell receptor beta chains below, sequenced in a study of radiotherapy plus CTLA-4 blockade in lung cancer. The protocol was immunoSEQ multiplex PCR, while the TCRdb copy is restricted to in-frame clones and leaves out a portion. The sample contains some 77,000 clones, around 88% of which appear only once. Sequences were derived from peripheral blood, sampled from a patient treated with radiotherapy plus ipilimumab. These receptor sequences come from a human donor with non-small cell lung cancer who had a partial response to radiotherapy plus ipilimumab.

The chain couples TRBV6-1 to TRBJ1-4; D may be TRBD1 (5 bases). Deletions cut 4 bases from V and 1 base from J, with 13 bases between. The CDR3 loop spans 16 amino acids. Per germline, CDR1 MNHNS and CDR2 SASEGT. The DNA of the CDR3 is TGTGCCAGCAGTGGGGGCGGGGGGGTAACTAATGAAAAACTGTTTTTT. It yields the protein CASSGGGGVTNEKLFF.

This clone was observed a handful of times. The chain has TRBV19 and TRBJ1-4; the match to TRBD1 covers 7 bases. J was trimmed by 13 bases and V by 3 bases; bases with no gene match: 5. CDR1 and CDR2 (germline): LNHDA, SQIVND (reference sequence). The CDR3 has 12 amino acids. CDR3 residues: CASSIWTGALFF. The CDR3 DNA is TGTGCCAGTAGTATCTGGACAGGAGCACTGTTTTTT.

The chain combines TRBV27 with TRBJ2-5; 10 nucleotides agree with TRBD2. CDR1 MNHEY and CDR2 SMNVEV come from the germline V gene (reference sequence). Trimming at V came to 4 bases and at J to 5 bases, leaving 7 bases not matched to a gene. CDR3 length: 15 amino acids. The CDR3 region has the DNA TGTGCCAGCAGTTCAACCGGGACTAGCGCCGAGACCCAGTACTTC. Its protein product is CASSSTGTSAETQYF.

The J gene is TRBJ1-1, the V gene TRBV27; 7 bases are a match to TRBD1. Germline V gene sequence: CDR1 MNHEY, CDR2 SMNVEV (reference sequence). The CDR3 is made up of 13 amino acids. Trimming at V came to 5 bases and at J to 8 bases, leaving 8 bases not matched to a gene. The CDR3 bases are TGTGCCAGCAGTCAACTCGACAGGGTCGAAGCTTTCTTT. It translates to CASSQLDRVEAFF.

DNA for the CDR3: TGTGCCAGCAGGTTGTTTGGTGAGCGGGGCCGAGCCTACGAGCAGTACTTC. Translating gives CASRLFGERGRAYEQYF. The chain employs TRBV28 and TRBJ2-7; 7 nucleotides agree with TRBD2. J lost 2 bases, V lost 6 bases, and 16 bases had no gene match. CDR3 length: 17 amino acids. Germline values: CDR1 MDHEN, CDR2 SYDVKM.

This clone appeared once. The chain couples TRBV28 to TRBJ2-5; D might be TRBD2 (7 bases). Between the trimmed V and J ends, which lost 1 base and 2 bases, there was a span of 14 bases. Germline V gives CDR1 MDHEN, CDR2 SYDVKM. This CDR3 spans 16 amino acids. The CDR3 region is CASSLFRGGYQETQYF. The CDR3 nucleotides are TGTGCCAGCAGTTTATTTAGGGGGGGGTATCAAGAGACCCAGTACTTC.

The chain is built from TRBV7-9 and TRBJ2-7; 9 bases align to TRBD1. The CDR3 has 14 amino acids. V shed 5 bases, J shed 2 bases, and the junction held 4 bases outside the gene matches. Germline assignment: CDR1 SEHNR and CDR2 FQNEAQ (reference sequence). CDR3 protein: CASSRRDRAYEQYF. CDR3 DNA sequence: TGTGCCAGCAGCCGCCGGGACAGGGCCTACGAGCAGTACTTC.

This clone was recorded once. The CDR3 is CASSLGLAGVVAGELFF. CDR3 in DNA: TGCGCCAGCAGCTTGGGTCTAGCGGGAGTAGTTGCCGGGGAGCTGTTTTTT. The genes are TRBV5-1 and TRBJ2-2; the match to TRBD2 covers 10 bases. The J segment lost 6 bases and the V segment lost 0 bases, leaving 8 bases of the junction unmatched. In germline, CDR1 is SGHRS, CDR2 YFSETQ. CDR3 size: 17 residues.

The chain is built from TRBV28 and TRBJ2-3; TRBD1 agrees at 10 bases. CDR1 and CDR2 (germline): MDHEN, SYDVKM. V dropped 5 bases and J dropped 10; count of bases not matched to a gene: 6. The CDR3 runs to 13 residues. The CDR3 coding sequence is TGTGCCAGCAGTCTACCGGGACAGGGGCCGCAGTATTTT. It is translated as CASSLPGQGPQYF.